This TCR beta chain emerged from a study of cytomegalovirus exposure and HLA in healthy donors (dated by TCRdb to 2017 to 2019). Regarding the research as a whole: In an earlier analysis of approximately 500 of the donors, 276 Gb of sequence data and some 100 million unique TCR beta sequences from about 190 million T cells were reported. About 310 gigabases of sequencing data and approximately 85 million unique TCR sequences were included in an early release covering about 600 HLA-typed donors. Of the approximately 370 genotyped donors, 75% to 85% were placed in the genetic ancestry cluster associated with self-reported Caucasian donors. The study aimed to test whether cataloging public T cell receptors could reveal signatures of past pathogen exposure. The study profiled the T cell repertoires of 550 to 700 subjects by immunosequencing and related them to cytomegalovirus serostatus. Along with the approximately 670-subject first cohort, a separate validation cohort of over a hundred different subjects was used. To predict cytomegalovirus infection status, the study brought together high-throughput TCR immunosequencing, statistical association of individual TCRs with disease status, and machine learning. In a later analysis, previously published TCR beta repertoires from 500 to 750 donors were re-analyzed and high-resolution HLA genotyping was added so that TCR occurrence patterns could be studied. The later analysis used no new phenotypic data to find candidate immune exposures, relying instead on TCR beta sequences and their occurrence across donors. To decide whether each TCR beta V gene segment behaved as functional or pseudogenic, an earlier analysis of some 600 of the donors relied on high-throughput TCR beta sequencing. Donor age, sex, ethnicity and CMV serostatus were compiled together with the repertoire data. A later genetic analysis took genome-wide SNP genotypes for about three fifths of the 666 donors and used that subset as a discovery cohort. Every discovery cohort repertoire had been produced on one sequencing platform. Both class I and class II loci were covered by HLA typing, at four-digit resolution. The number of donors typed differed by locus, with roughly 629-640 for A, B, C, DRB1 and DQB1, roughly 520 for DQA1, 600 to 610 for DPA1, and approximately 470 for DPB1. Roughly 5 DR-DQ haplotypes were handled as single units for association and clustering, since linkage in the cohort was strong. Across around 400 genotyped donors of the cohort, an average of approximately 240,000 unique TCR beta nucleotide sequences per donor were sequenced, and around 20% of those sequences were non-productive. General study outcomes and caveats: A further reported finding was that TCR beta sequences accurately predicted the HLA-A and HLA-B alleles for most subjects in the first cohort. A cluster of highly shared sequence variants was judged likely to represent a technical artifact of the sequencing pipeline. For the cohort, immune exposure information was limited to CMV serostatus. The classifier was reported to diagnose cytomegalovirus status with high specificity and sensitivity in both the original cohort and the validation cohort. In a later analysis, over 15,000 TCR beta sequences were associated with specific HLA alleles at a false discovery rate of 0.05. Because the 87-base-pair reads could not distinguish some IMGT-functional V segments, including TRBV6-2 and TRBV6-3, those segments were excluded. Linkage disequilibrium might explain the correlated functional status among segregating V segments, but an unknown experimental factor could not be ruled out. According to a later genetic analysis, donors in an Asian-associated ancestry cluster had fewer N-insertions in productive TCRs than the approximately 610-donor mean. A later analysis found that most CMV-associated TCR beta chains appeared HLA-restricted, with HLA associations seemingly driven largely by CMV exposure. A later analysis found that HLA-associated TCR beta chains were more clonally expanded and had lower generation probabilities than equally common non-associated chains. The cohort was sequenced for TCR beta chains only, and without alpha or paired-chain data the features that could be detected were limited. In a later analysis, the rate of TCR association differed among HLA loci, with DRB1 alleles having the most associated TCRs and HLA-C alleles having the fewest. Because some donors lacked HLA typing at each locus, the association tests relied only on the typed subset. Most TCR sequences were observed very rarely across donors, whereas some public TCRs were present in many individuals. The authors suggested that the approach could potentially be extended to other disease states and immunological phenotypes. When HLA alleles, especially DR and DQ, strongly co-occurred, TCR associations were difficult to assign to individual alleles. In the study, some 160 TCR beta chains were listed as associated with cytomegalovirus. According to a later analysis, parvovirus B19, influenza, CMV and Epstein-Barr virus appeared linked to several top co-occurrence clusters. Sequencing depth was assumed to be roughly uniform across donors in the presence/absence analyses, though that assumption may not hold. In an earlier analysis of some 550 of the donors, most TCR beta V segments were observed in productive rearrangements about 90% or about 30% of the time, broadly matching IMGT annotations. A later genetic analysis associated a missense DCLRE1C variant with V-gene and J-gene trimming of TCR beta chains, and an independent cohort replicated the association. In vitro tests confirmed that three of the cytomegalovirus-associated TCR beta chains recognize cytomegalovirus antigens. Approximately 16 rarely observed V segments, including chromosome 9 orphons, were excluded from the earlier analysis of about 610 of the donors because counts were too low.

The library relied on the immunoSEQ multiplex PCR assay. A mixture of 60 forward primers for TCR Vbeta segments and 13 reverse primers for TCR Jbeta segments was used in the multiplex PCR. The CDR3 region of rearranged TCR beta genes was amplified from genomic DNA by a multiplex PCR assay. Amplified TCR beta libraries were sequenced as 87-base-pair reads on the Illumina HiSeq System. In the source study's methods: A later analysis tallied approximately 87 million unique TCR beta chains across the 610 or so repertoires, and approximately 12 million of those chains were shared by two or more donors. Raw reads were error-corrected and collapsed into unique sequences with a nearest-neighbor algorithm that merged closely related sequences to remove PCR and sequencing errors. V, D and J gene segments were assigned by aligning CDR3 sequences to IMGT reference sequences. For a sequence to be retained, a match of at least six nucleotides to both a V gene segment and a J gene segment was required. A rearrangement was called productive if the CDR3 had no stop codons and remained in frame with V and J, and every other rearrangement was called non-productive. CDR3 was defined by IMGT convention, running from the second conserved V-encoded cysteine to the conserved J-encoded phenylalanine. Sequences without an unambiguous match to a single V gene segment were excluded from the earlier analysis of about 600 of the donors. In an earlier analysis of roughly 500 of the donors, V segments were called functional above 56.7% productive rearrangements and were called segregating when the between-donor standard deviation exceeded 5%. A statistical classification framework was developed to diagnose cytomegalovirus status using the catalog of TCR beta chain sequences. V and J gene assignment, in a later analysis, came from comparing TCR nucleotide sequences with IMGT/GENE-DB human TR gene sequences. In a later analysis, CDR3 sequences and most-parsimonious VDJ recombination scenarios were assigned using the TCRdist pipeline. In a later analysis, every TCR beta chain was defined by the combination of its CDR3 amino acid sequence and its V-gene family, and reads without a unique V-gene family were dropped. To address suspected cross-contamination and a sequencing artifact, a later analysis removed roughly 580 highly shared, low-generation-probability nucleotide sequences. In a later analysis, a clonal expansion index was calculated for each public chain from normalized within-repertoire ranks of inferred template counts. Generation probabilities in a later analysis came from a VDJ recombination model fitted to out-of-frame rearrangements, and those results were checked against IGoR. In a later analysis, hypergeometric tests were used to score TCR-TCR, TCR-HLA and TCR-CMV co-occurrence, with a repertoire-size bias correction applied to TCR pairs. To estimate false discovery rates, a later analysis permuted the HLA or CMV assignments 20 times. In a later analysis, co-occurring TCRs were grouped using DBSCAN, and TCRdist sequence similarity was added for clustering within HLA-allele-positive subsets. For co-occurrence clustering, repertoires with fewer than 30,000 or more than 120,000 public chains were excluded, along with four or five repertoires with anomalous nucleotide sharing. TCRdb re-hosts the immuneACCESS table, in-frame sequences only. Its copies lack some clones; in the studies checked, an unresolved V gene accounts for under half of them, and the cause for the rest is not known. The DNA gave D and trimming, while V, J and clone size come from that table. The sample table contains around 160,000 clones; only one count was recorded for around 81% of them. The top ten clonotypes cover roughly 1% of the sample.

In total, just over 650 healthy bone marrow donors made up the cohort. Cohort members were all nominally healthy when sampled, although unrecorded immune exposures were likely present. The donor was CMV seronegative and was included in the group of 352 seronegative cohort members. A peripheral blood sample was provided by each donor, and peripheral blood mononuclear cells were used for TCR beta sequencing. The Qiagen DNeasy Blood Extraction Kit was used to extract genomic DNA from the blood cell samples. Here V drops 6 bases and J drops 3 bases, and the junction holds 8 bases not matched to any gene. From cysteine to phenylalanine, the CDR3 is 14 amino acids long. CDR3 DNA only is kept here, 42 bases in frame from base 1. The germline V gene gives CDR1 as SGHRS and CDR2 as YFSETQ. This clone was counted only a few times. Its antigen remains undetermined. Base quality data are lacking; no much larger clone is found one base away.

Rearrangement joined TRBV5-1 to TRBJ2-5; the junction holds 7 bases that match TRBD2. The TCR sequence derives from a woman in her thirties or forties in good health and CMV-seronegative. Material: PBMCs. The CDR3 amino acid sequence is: CASNMVGGEETQYF. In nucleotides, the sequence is TGCGCCAGCAATATGGTGGGAGGGGAAGAGACCCAGTACTTC.